The 9 T cell receptor beta chains in this list originate from one sample, sequenced in a study of T cells in Graves' hyperthyroidism and ophthalmopathy. What was amplified from RNA transcripts were TCR beta CDR3 regions. The HTBI primer set drove a first-round RT-PCR of the TCR CDR3. TCRdb fed the multiplex PCR reads into MiXCR, producing one record per CDR3 protein. The sample includes more than 350,000 distinct CDR3 sequences, over 12% of them seen just once. The specimen sequenced was blood. The source of these receptors is a woman aged 55-75 years with Graves' ophthalmopathy.

This clonotype was seen many times. This chain connects TRBV18 to TRBJ2-7; D is perhaps TRBD1 or TRBD2 (5 bases each). The V end was cut by 2 bases, the J end by 4 bases, with 12 bases between. The CDR3 runs to 14 residues. Germline V gene lookup returns CDR1 KGHSH and CDR2 LQKENI. The CDR3 DNA is TGTGCCAGCTCACCAGCCGGGACCACTTACGAGCAGTACTTC. Translating gives CASSPAGTTYEQYF.

Ten or more counts support this clonotype. The chain links TRBV27 to TRBJ2-1, with 7 bases matching TRBD1. CDR3 length equals 15 residues. V shed 3 bases, J shed 0 bases, and the junction held 2 bases outside the gene matches. Per germline, CDR1 MNHEY and CDR2 SMNVEV (reference sequence). The CDR3 nucleotides read TGTGCCAGCAGTTTCCGGGACAGCTCCTACAATGAGCAGTTCTTC. This encodes CASSFRDSSYNEQFF.

CDR3 in DNA: TGTGCCAGCAGTTTTCCCGGGACACAGCAGGACGAGCAGTACTTC. It is translated as CASSFPGTQQDEQYF. The chain links TRBV28 to TRBJ2-7; D is possibly TRBD1 (6 bases). Germline lookup yields CDR1 MDHEN and CDR2 SYDVKM. The CDR3 is 15 amino acids. Trimming cost V 3 bases and J 5 bases, with 17 bases left between them.

Only a few counts were recorded for this clonotype. This sequence joins TRBV20-1 and TRBJ2-7, with 11 bases identical to TRBD2. V gave up 3 bases and J gave up 1 base; unmatched junction bases: 11. CDR3 size: 17 residues. The germline V gene has CDR1 DFQATT and CDR2 SNEGSKA (reference sequence). CDR3 nucleotides: TGCAGTGCTAGGCCCCTAGGGACTAGCGGATTATCCTACGAGCAGTACTTC. Translation gives CSARPLGTSGLSYEQYF.

The sample holds many counts of this clonotype. CDR3 DNA: TGTGCCAGCAGCCCCTCCCGGATAGCGGGCACCGGGGAGCTGTTTTTT. It yields the protein CASSPSRIAGTGELFF. The V call is TRBV11-3, the J call TRBJ2-2, with 7 bases lining up with TRBD2. Germline values: CDR1 SGHNT, CDR2 YENEEA. This CDR3 has 16 amino acids. V dropped 5 bases and J dropped 4; count of bases not matched to a gene: 10.

This clonotype was counted at least ten times. V is TRBV2 and J is TRBJ2-4, with TRBD1 identical over 7 bases. Germline V gene lookup returns CDR1 SNHLY and CDR2 FYNNEI. V shed 6 bases and J 8 bases; nucleotides not matched to a gene: 13. This CDR3 is built from 15 residues. The chain's CDR3 is CASSATGAAQDIQYF. The CDR3 DNA reads TGTGCCAGCAGCGCTACAGGGGCCGCTCAGGACATTCAGTACTTC. Using reference TRBV2 and TRBJ2-4 for the parts outside the CDR3, the full variable domain is EPEVTQTPSHQVTQMGQEVILRCVPISNHLYFYWYRQILGQKVEFLVSFYNNEISEKSEIFDDQFSVERPDGSNFTLKIRSTKLEDSAMYFCASSATGAAQDIQYFGAGTRLSVL.

With respect to this clonotype: Just one base apart from a much larger clone, this may be a read error. The rearrangement uses TRBV20-1 and TRBJ2-7; 8 bases map to TRBD2. The CDR3 is 16 amino acids. The V gene end was trimmed by 0 bases and the J gene end by 0 bases; junction bases not matched to a gene: 7. The germline V gene has CDR1 DFQATT and CDR2 SNEGSKA (reference sequence). CDR3 loop: CSARDTETSVSYEQYF. The DNA for the CDR3 is TGCAGTGCTAGAGATACCGAGACTAGCGTCTCCTACGAGCAGTACTTC.

The table lists this clonotype with many counts. The chain employs TRBV27 and TRBJ1-1; TRBD1 agrees at 8 bases. From germline, CDR1 is MNHEY and CDR2 SMNVEV (reference sequence). The CDR3 is made up of 16 amino acids. V shed 1 base, J shed 3 bases, and the junction held 7 bases outside the gene matches. For the CDR3, the DNA is TGTGCCAGCAGTTTATGGGCTCAGGGGGCGGACACTGAAGCTTTCTTT. Its translation: CASSLWAQGADTEAFF.

This clonotype was observed a few times. The gene calls are TRBV9 and TRBJ2-1; tentative D call: TRBD2 (7 bases). Germline V gene lookup returns CDR1 SGDLS and CDR2 YYNGEE. Between the trimmed V and J ends, which lost 2 bases and 6 bases, there was a span of 15 bases. CDR3 length: 15 residues. This CDR3 is CASSVEGGTLNEQFF. CDR3 in DNA: TGTGCCAGCAGCGTCGAGGGGGGGACCCTCAATGAGCAGTTCTTC.